The present entry profiles one TCR beta chain with its context. Its antigen is currently unknown. This specimen belongs to a study of glioma-infiltrating T cells. General study points: Very few CDR3 sequences were shared between tissue and blood.

Germline-derived CDR1 and CDR2 are DFQATT and SNEGSKA (reference sequence). This CDR3 contains 15 residues. V dropped 3 bases and J dropped 8; count of bases not matched to a gene: 10. The iRepertoire nested amplicon-rescue multiplex PCR amplified TCR alpha and beta CDR3s from RNA. For one-step reverse transcription and amplification, roughly 85-450 ng of tissue mRNA or PBMC total RNA was used. Each CDR3 protein is one row after TCRdb ran MiXCR on the multiplex PCR reads. This table has over 140,000 distinct CDR3 sequences, 30% to 40% appearing once. Source material: glioma tissue, nonneoplastic brain tissue, or PBMCs (not recorded which). This clonotype was sampled from a human donor with low-grade glioma or glioblastoma, undergoing nonglioma brain surgery, or in good health (not recorded which). The chain combines TRBV20-1 with TRBJ2-1, with 10 bases identical to TRBD2. In nucleotides, the CDR3 is TGCAGTGCTAGGGGACCGGGACTAGCGACTTATGAGCAGTTCTTC. Translated: CSARGPGLATYEQFF.